The rows below give T cell receptor beta chains drawn from one sample of a study of CD8+ T cells in alopecia areata. The data were produced by immunoSEQ multiplex PCR, yet TCRdb's version contains in-frame clones alone and is incomplete. The sample has about 200,000 clones, roughly three fifths seen once. The source material was CD4+ T cells sorted from blood, sampled around week 50, from a patient treated with tofacitinib. These receptors all stem from a human donor with alopecia areata. Both conserved end residues are part of each CDR3. The D gene is left open where the match is weak. Clone size appears in some rows only: once, few, many, or a class for an expanded clone.

J: TRBJ2-6
V: TRBV4-3
D: .
size: .
DNA: TGCGCCAGCAGCCAAGATAACGGTCCCGCGGTCTCTGGGGCCAACGTCCTGACTTTC
CDR3: CASSQDNGPAVSGANVLTF

J: TRBJ2-1
V: TRBV6-1
D: .
size: few
DNA: TGTGCCAGCAGTGAGTCGTACAATGAGCAGTTCTTC
CDR3: CASSESYNEQFF

J: TRBJ1-6
V: TRBV30
D: .
size: .
DNA: TGTGCCTGGAGTGTATATGGGGGGAATAATTCACCCCTCCACTTT
CDR3: CAWSVYGGNNSPLHF

J: TRBJ2-7
V: TRBV29-1
D: .
size: few
DNA: TGCAGCGTTGCTCTGGGGCAGGGCATAAGCGGGCAGTACTTC
CDR3: CSVALGQGISGQYF

J: TRBJ2-3
V: TRBV30
D: .
size: .
DNA: TGTGCCTGGAGTCCACTAGAGAGGGTAGATACGCAGTATTTT
CDR3: CAWSPLERVDTQYF

J: TRBJ1-2
V: TRBV30
D: TRBD1
size: .
DNA: TGTGCCTGGGTGGACAGGGGTGGCTACACCTTC
CDR3: CAWVDRGGYTF

J: TRBJ1-1
V: TRBV11-1
D: .
size: .
DNA: TGTGCCAGCAGCGCACAGAGCTCGAACACTGAAGCTTTCTTT
CDR3: CASSAQSSNTEAFF

J: TRBJ2-7
V: TRBV9
D: TRBD1
size: .
DNA: TGTGCCAGCAGCGTAGCCGGACAGGGTTACGAGCAGTACTTC
CDR3: CASSVAGQGYEQYF

J: TRBJ2-4
V: TRBV5-6
D: .
size: .
DNA: TGTGCCAGCAGCTTGATGGCCCCCAAAAACATTCAGTACTTC
CDR3: CASSLMAPKNIQYF

J: TRBJ1-5
V: TRBV30
D: TRBD1
size: .
DNA: TGTGCCTGGAGCGAGTTGTTCGGGACAGGTCAGCCCCAGCATTTT
CDR3: CAWSELFGTGQPQHF

J: TRBJ2-7
V: TRBV6-5
D: TRBD1
size: once
DNA: TGTGCCAGCAGTACCGCTAGTCAGGGGGCGCAGGAGCAGTACTTC
CDR3: CASSTASQGAQEQYF

J: TRBJ2-7
V: TRBV29-1
D: .
size: .
DNA: TGCAGCGCCATATCCCAGGCAGGGACTGAGAACCGGGCCTACGAGCAGTACTTC
CDR3: CSAISQAGTENRAYEQYF

J: TRBJ2-7
V: TRBV2
D: .
size: .
DNA: TGTGCCGGCTCGGACAGCCTCTACGAGCAGTACTTC
CDR3: CAGSDSLYEQYF

J: TRBJ1-5
V: TRBV19
D: .
size: .
DNA: TGTGCCAGTAGTATAGTGGGGGGGCCCAGTGATTTT
CDR3: CASSIVGGPSDF

J: TRBJ1-6
V: TRBV29-1
D: .
size: .
DNA: TGCAGCGTGGCGTACAGGGTCCCTCTTCACCGACCAAATTCACCCCTCCACTTT
CDR3: CSVAYRVPLHRPNSPLHF

J: TRBJ2-5
V: TRBV7-3
D: .
size: .
DNA: TGTGCCAGCAGTCTCAACTCAGGGGATCAAGAGACCCAGTACTTC
CDR3: CASSLNSGDQETQYF

J: TRBJ1-5
V: TRBV7-2
D: .
size: .
DNA: TGTGCCAGCAGCTTTGACGGGGGAATTGGCAATCAGCCCCAGCATTTT
CDR3: CASSFDGGIGNQPQHF

J: TRBJ2-2
V: TRBV30
D: .
size: once
DNA: TGTGCCTGGGGAAGCACCGGGGAGCTGTTTTTT
CDR3: CAWGSTGELFF